This TCR beta chain is drawn from a study of immune characterization of retroperitoneal liposarcoma (dated by TCRdb to the late 2010s). The library was prepared using PCR. Reads for this sample came from a NextSeq 500. Using fastp at Q25 and MiXCR, TCRdb reprocessed the public reads and kept productive beta chains. Rows with a matching CDR3 protein are joined into one entry that keeps the most common DNA and genes. This sample gives some 10,000 distinct CDR3 sequences in total; over 25% of them show up just once. Of the sample, approximately 20% is held by the ten largest clones. According to the germline V gene (reference sequence), CDR1 reads MNHNY and CDR2 reads SVGAGI. V trim: 5 bases; J trim: 8 bases; unmatched bases: 7. From the cysteine up to the phenylalanine, the CDR3 has a length of 14 residues. This entry keeps only the CDR3 DNA: 42 bases, framed from base 1. To note about this clonotype: The clone's antigen remains unknown. The record has no base qualities; no much larger clone is one base away.

This chain joins TRBV6-6 to TRBJ1-5, with TRBD1 matching 9 junction bases. This clonotype was sampled from a male donor with retroperitoneal liposarcoma. Sequencing was done on a sample of blood. Here is the DNA: TGTGCCAGCAGTGGCCGGGGACAGGGTGAGCCCCAGCATTTT. Its translation is CASSGRGQGEPQHF.